The entry that follows covers one T cell receptor (beta chain) sequence. Its antigen is unknown. Between the trimmed V and J ends, which lost 3 bases and 4 bases, there was a span of 22 bases. CDR1 and CDR2 (germline): MDHEN, SYDVKM. This CDR3 spans 17 amino acids. Using immunoSEQ multiplex PCR, the repertoire was profiled, and TCRdb retains in-frame clones only, with some absent. Of approximately 500,000 clones in the sample, around 90% are singletons; the top ten hold around 13%. This sample is drawn from a study of Ad26.COV2.S vaccination and SARS-CoV-2 variants. Whole-study context: Intramuscularly, Ad26.COV2.S was given either once or twice, 56 days apart.

Study outcomes and limitations: Recipients given vaccine exceeded placebo recipients in spike-specific TCR breadth.

Treatment denoted: 15 to 20 received Ad26.COV2.S at low or high dose, single or two shots; roughly five received placebo; per-sample allocation not given. The study sampled participants on day 63 after the first vaccine or placebo injection. The J gene is TRBJ2-7, the V gene TRBV28, with D possibly being TRBD1 (6 bases). This sequence originates from a person aged 18 to 65 who received the Ad26.COV2.S COVID-19 vaccine or a placebo. The material was peripheral blood, obtained in a trial of Ad26.COV2.S vaccine versus placebo. The CDR3 spells CASSLVGQGVRGYEQYF. The CDR3 coding sequence is TGTGCCAGCAGTTTGGTGGGGCAGGGTGTAAGGGGGTACGAGCAGTACTTC.